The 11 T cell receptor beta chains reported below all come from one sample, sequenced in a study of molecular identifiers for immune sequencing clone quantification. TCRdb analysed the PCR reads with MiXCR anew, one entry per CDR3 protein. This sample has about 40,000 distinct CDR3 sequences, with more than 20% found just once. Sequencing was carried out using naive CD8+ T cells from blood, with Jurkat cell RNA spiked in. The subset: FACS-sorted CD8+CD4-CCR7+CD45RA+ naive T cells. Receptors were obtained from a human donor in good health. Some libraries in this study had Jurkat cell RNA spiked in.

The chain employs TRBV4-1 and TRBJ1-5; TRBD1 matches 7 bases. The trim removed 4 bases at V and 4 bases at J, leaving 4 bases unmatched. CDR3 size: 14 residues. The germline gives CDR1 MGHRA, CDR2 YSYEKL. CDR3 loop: CASSPRDSNQPQHF. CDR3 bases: TGCGCCAGCAGCCCCCGGGACAGTAATCAGCCCCAGCATTTT.

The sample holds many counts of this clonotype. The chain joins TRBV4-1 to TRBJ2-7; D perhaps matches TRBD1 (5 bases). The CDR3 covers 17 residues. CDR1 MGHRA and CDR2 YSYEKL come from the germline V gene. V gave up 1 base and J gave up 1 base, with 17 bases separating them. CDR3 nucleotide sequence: TGCGCCAGCAGCCAAGCCAACCCGACAGTACCTTCCTACGAGCAGTACTTC. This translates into CASSQANPTVPSYEQYF.

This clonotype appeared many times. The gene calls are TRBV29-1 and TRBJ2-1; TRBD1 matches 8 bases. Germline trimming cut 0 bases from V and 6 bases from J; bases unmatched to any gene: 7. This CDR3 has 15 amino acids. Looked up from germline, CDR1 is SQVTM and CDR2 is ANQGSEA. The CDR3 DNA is TGCAGCGTTGAAGATTTGCAGGGGGCGCCCAATGAGCAGTTCTTC. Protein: CSVEDLQGAPNEQFF.

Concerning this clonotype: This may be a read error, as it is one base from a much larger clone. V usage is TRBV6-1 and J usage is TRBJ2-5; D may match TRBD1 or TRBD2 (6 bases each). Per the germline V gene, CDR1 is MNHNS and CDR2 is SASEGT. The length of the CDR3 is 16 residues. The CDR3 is CTSSEGWTETRRAQYF. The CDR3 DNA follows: TGTACCAGCAGTGAAGGTTGGACAGAAACCCGGAGGGCCCAGTACTTC.

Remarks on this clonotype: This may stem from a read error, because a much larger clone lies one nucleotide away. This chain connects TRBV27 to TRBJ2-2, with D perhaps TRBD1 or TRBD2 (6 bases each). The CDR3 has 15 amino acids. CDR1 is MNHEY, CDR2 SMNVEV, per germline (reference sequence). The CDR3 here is CASSLRGAGTGELLF. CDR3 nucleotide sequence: TGTGCCAGCAGTTTGAGGGGGGCTGGCACCGGGGAGCTGCTTTTT.

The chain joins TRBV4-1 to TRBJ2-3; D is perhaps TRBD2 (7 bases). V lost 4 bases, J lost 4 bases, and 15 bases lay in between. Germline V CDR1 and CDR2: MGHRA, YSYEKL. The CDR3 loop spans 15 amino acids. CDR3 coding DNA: TGCGCCAGCAGCCGGGGACCGGGGGGCCCAGATACGCAGTATTTT. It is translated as CASSRGPGGPDTQYF.

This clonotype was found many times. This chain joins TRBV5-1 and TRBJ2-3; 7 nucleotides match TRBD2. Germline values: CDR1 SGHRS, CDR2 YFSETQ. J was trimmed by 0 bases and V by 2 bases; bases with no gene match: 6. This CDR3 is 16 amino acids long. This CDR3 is CASSFFSGESTDTQYF. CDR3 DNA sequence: TGCGCCAGCAGCTTTTTCAGCGGGGAGAGCACAGATACGCAGTATTTT.

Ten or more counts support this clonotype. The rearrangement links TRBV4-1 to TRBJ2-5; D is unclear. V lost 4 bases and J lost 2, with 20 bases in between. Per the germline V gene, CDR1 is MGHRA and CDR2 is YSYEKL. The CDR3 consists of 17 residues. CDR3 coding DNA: TGCGCCAGCAGCCCCACCCCTCTCGCCAGGCGTCAAGAGACCCAGTACTTC. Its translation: CASSPTPLARRQETQYF.

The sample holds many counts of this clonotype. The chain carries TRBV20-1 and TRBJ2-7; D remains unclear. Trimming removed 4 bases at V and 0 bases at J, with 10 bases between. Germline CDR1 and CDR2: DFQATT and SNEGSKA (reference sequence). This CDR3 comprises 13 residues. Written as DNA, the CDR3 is TGCAGTGCTAAGGTCGCGAGCTCCTACGAGCAGTACTTC. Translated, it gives CSAKVASSYEQYF.

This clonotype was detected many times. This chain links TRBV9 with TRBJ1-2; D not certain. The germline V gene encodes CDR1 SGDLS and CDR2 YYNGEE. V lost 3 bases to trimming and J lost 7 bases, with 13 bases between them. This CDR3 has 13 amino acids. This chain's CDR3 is CASSAESGFGYTF. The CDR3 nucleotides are TGTGCCAGCAGCGCCGAATCGGGGTTTGGCTACACCTTC. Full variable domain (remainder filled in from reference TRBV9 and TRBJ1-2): DSGVTQTPKHLITATGQRVTLRCSPRSGDLSVYWYQQSLDQGLQFLIQYYNGEERAKGNILERFSAQQFPDLHSELNLSSLELGDSALYFCASSAESGFGYTFGSGTRLTVV.

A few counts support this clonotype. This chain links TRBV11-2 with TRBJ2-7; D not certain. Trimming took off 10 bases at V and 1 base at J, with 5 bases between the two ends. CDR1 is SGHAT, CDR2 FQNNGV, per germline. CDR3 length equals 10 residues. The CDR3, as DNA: TGTGCCACCGGATCCTACGAGCAGTACTTC. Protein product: CATGSYEQYF.